A single sample gave rise to the 25 T cell receptor beta chains below, sequenced in a study of blood T cell repertoires in COVID-19. Sequencing used immunoSEQ multiplex PCR; TCRdb keeps in-frame clones, though not all of them. The sample includes around 250,000 clones, around four fifths seen only once; the top ten take about 4.3%. The specimen was peripheral blood. The receptors were gathered from a man aged 55 to 70 who had recovered from COVID-19.

At least ten counts were recorded for this clone. The chain employs TRBV10-3 and TRBJ1-2; D perhaps matches TRBD1 (5 bases). Germline V CDR1 and CDR2: ENHRY, SYGVKD. Between the trimmed V and J ends, which lost 6 bases and 12 bases, there was a span of 17 bases. This CDR3 spans 12 amino acids. The DNA of the CDR3 is TGTGCCATCAGCGCCGACAGATTTTATAACACCTTC. It yields the protein CAISADRFYNTF.

The chain couples TRBV7-2 to TRBJ1-4; 8 positions match TRBD1. Germline V gene sequence: CDR1 SGHTA, CDR2 FQGNSA. V was pared by 5 bases and J by 8 bases, with 10 bases of the junction left unmatched. The CDR3 sequence is 15 residues long. The CDR3 protein is CASSTRQGLEEKLFF. Here the CDR3 DNA reads TGTGCCAGCAGCACCAGACAGGGGTTAGAGGAAAAACTGTTTTTT.

The V call is TRBV9, the J call TRBJ2-3, with D tentatively TRBD2 (5 bases). This CDR3 has 15 residues. CDR1 SGDLS and CDR2 YYNGEE come from the germline V gene. The V end lost 6 bases, the J end lost 2 bases, and 16 bases lay between the germline ends. The chain's CDR3 is CASTALGRNTDTQYF. The CDR3 region has the DNA TGTGCCAGCACCGCCTTGGGGAGAAACACAGATACGCAGTATTTT. Full variable domain (missing parts from reference TRBV9 and TRBJ2-3): DSGVTQTPKHLITATGQRVTLRCSPRSGDLSVYWYQQSLDQGLQFLIQYYNGEERAKGNILERFSAQQFPDLHSELNLSSLELGDSALYFCASTALGRNTDTQYFGPGTRLTVL.

The V call is TRBV19, the J call TRBJ2-3; TRBD2 agrees at 8 bases. The germline V gene encodes CDR1 LNHDA and CDR2 SQIVND (reference sequence). V shed 5 bases, J shed 0 bases, and the junction held 7 bases outside the gene matches. The CDR3 extends over 16 amino acids. CDR3 DNA: TGTGCCAGTAGTCCATTAGCGGGGACTAGCACAGATACGCAGTATTTT. Translating it yields CASSPLAGTSTDTQYF.

The V call is TRBV7-9, the J call TRBJ2-7, with TRBD1 matching over 7 bases. This CDR3 is 14 amino acids long. Germline values: CDR1 SEHNR, CDR2 FQNEAQ (reference sequence). V shed 3 bases, J shed 6 bases, and the junction held 8 bases outside the gene matches. The CDR3 region has the DNA TGTGCCAGCAGCTTCCGAGGGGCAGGGGGCGAGCAGTACTTC. Its protein is CASSFRGAGGEQYF.

This chain joins TRBV28 and TRBJ1-1; D uncertain. The V and J ends lost 5 bases and 5 bases respectively, with 6 bases between them. The CDR3 loop spans 11 amino acids. The germline V gene has CDR1 MDHEN and CDR2 SYDVKM. CDR3 DNA sequence: TGTGCCAGCAGTAGAGGAACTGAAGCTTTCTTT. Translating gives CASSRGTEAFF.

This chain connects TRBV9 to TRBJ1-1; maybe TRBD1 (5 bases). Germline-derived CDR1 and CDR2 are SGDLS and YYNGEE. This CDR3 spans 14 amino acids. Trimming cost V 4 bases and J 9 bases, with 19 bases left between them. The CDR3 spells CASSPHWGGDQAFF. CDR3 nucleotide sequence: TGTGCCAGCAGCCCGCACTGGGGGGGGGATCAAGCTTTCTTT.

As to this clone: The sample holds other DNA sequences that translate to the same CDR3. V and J are TRBV2 and TRBJ2-7, with 8 bases that match TRBD1. Germline lookup yields CDR1 SNHLY and CDR2 FYNNEI. The CDR3 has 13 residues. The trim removed 7 bases at V and 4 bases at J, leaving 6 bases unmatched. The DNA for the CDR3 is TGTGCCAGCAAAAGGCAGGGGGCGTACGAGCAGTACTTC. Translation: CASKRQGAYEQYF.

This clone was observed once. V gene TRBV6-6 combines with J gene TRBJ1-4; 8 bases agree with TRBD1. CDR1 is MNHNY and CDR2 is SVGAGI in the germline V gene (reference sequence). V lost 5 bases and J lost 7; bases outside the gene matches: 6. This CDR3 has 14 residues. As DNA, the CDR3 is TGTGCCAGCAGTCTTACAGGGGGTTTTGAAAAACTGTTTTTT. Amino acids: CASSLTGGFEKLFF.

This clone was seen a few times. This chain uses TRBV6-2 or TRBV6-3 with TRBJ2-7; D possibly corresponds to TRBD1 (6 bases). This CDR3 spans 12 amino acids. Germline V gene sequence: CDR1 MNHEY, CDR2 SVGEGT. Deletions cut 5 bases from V and 3 bases from J, with 8 bases between. The CDR3 DNA is TGTGCCAGCAGTCGACAGGTCTACGAGCAGTACTTC. Protein: CASSRQVYEQYF.

The rearrangement joins TRBV18 to TRBJ2-3; no reliable D call. V was cut by 0 bases and J by 5 bases, with 9 bases left in between. Germline CDR1 reads KGHSH; CDR2 reads LQKENI. CDR3 length: 14 amino acids. CDR3: CASSPPQPVDTQYF. CDR3 coding DNA: TGTGCCAGCTCACCACCACAGCCTGTAGATACGCAGTATTTT.

J is TRBJ1-4 and V is TRBV3-1 (or the pseudogene TRBV3-2), with TRBD1 identical over 7 bases. Germline-derived CDR1 and CDR2 are LGHDT and YNNKEL (reference sequence). The CDR3 runs to 20 residues. After removal of 4 bases from V and 8 bases from J, the junction contained 25 bases not matched to a gene. The CDR3 DNA reads TGTGCCAGCAGCCCCACTAGGACAGGATCAACGTCAGACTGGTTCGAAAAACTGTTTTTT. Amino acids: CASSPTRTGSTSDWFEKLFF.

CDR3 nucleotide sequence: TGTGCCAGCAGTGAAGCCTACGGGCAGCCCCAGCATTTT. Translated, it gives CASSEAYGQPQHF. V and J are TRBV6-1 and TRBJ1-5; D call uncertain. The germline V gene has CDR1 MNHNS and CDR2 SASEGT. With 0 bases removed from V and 7 bases from J, the gap between germline ends came to 7 bases. There are 13 residues in the CDR3.

This chain joins TRBV5-8 and TRBJ1-4; possibly TRBD1 for D (5 bases). The germline V gene encodes CDR1 SGHTS and CDR2 YDEGEE. The CDR3 is 13 residues long. V lost 5 bases, J lost 7 bases, and 12 bases lay in between. The CDR3 DNA follows: TGTGCCAGCAGAATCTACGGGGGTGAAAAACTGTTTTTT. Translated, it gives CASRIYGGEKLFF.

This chain links TRBV30 with TRBJ2-1, with 7 bases fitting TRBD2. Germline values: CDR1 GTSNPN, CDR2 SVGIG (reference sequence). V trimming: 5 bases; J trimming: 5 bases; junction bases outside the gene matches: 9. CDR3 length equals 14 residues. CDR3 sequence (DNA): TGTGCCTGGGCAGTTGGGACTAATCACAATGAGCAGTTCTTC. Its translation is CAWAVGTNHNEQFF.

V is TRBV30 and J is TRBJ2-7; TRBD1 is a possible D gene (5 bases). This CDR3 contains 14 residues. Deletions cut 0 bases from V and 6 bases from J, with 15 bases between. Germline V gene lookup returns CDR1 GTSNPN and CDR2 SVGIG (reference sequence). CDR3 coding DNA: TGTGCCTGGAGTGTTTCACAGGCCTTGGGCGAGCAGTACTTC. Its protein is CAWSVSQALGEQYF.

For the CDR3, the DNA is TGTGCCAGCGGGGGGGGACTAGCGGCGGTTTTGCGCACAGATACGCAGTATTTT. Encoded protein: CASGGGLAAVLRTDTQYF. The chain recombines TRBV2 with TRBJ2-3; TRBD2 agrees at 11 bases. The CDR3 has 18 residues. V was pared by 8 bases and J by 1 base, with 14 bases of the junction left unmatched. Germline-derived CDR1 and CDR2 are SNHLY and FYNNEI.

The chain carries TRBV6-5 and TRBJ1-3; D is undetermined. Germline V CDR1 and CDR2: MNHEY, SVGAGI. Trimming removed 0 bases at V and 8 bases at J, with 14 bases between. CDR3 size: 15 residues. The CDR3 nucleotides read TGTGCCAGCAGTTACTCTGCCCCTTCGCCGGACACCATATATTTT. It is translated as CASSYSAPSPDTIYF.

The chain uses TRBV12-3 or TRBV12-4 and TRBJ1-4; D might be TRBD1 (5 bases). V gave up 7 bases and J gave up 8 bases, with 14 bases separating them. This CDR3 has 13 amino acids. CDR3 region: CASKGQGWEKLFF. The CDR3 DNA reads TGTGCCAGCAAGGGGCAGGGCTGGGAAAAACTGTTTTTT.

This clone was picked up a small number of times. This sequence joins TRBV4-2 and TRBJ1-2; D is possibly TRBD1 (6 bases). Looked up from germline, CDR1 is LGHNA and CDR2 is YNFKEQ. Trimming shortened V by 1 base and J by 8 bases, and 17 bases separated the two germline ends. The CDR3 consists of 15 residues. The CDR3 DNA reads TGTGCCAGCAGCCAAGGTGTCGCATTAGGGGGAGGCTACACCTTC. Protein: CASSQGVALGGGYTF.

This rearrangement joins TRBV7-8 to TRBJ2-7; a possible D gene is TRBD2 (5 bases). The CDR3 consists of 18 residues. The germline CDR1 and CDR2 sequences are SGHVS and FQNEAQ. The V and J ends lost 5 bases and 0 bases respectively, with 23 bases between them. The DNA of the CDR3 is TGTGCCAGCAGCCCCCATCGGACTCTAAACCCTAGCTCCTACGAGCAGTACTTC. Translating it yields CASSPHRTLNPSSYEQYF. Full variable domain (missing parts from reference TRBV7-8 and TRBJ2-7): GAGVSQSPRYKVAKRGQDVALRCDPISGHVSLFWYQQALGQGPEFLTYFQNEAQLDKSGLPSDRFFAERPEGSVSTLKIQRTQQEDSAVYLCASSPHRTLNPSSYEQYFGPGTRLTVT.

This chain connects TRBV5-1 to TRBJ2-1; 11 nucleotides match TRBD1. There are 14 residues in the CDR3. Germline V CDR1 and CDR2: SGHRS, YFSETQ. Losses at the gene ends were 7 bases for V and 8 bases for J; bases not matched to a gene: 8. CDR3 nucleotide sequence: TGCGCCAGCGCCCGGGACAGGGGGAACGATGAGCAGTTCTTC. Protein: CASARDRGNDEQFF.

The V and J genes are TRBV10-3 and TRBJ2-7, with D possibly TRBD2 on 5 matching bases. The V end lost 4 bases, the J end lost 6 bases, and 10 bases lay between the germline ends. Germline-derived CDR1 and CDR2 are ENHRY and SYGVKD. This CDR3 is built from 12 residues. The CDR3 nucleotides read TGTGCCATCAGTGGGACGGCGGGCGAGCAGTACTTC. It is translated as CAISGTAGEQYF.

V is TRBV2 and J is TRBJ2-2; TRBD1 is a possible D gene (5 bases). Germline loops: CDR1 SNHLY, CDR2 FYNNEI. V lost 5 bases and J lost 0, with 10 bases in between. This CDR3 comprises 15 residues. As DNA, the CDR3 is TGTGCCAGCAGTCGACAGAGAGCGAACACCGGGGAGCTGTTTTTT. It yields the protein CASSRQRANTGELFF.

This chain connects TRBV15 to TRBJ2-3, with TRBD2 identical over 9 bases. J lost 0 bases, V lost 5 bases, and 3 bases had no gene match. This CDR3 is 15 amino acids long. Germline assignment: CDR1 LNHNV and CDR2 YYDKDF (reference sequence). This chain's CDR3 is CATSLTSGSTDTQYF. CDR3 DNA sequence: TGTGCCACCAGCCTCACTAGCGGGAGCACAGATACGCAGTATTTT.